This entry concerns a single TCR beta chain. As processed by the authors: Reference gene primers were amplified, and this amplification served to estimate nucleated cell counts. Profiling relied on immunoSEQ multiplex PCR, and the TCRdb table lists in-frame clones only, not all of them. V, J and clone size are those of that table, while D and trimming were read from the DNA. The sample holds some 200,000 clones; 85% to 90% are singletons and the top ten take approximately 3.3%. Germline V CDR1 and CDR2: SGHVS, FQNEAQ. Germline trimming cut 4 bases from V and 6 bases from J; bases unmatched to any gene: 7. CDR3 length: 16 amino acids. This record belongs to a study of blood T cell repertoires in COVID-19. Whole-study context: Samples of COVID-19 (acute and convalescent) were obtained from the United States, Italy and Spain. Sources were T cells, B-cell-depleted T cells, or PBMCs; the material itself was cDNA or gDNA.

Sequenced material: PBMCs or T cells enriched from blood (not recorded which). This sequence was found in a woman aged 50 to 60 in a cohort exposed to, infected with or recovered from COVID-19 (not recorded which). The rearrangement uses TRBV7-8 and TRBJ2-2, with 11 bases fitting TRBD1. CDR3 loop: CASSSSAGQGAGELFF. DNA of the CDR3: TGTGCCAGCAGCTCCAGCGCGGGACAGGGGGCCGGGGAGCTGTTTTTT. Full variable domain (outside the CDR3, taken from reference TRBV7-8 and TRBJ2-2): GAGVSQSPRYKVAKRGQDVALRCDPISGHVSLFWYQQALGQGPEFLTYFQNEAQLDKSGLPSDRFFAERPEGSVSTLKIQRTQQEDSAVYLCASSSSAGQGAGELFFGEGSRLTVL.